Below, 2 T cell receptor beta chains from the same sample are listed, as sequenced in a study of cytomegalovirus exposure and HLA in healthy donors. In the PCR, 60 Vbeta and 13 Jbeta primers were used. The data were produced by immunoSEQ multiplex PCR, yet TCRdb's version contains in-frame clones alone and is incomplete. The table lists 130,000 to 150,000 clones, 74% of them singletons, with 4.3% in the top ten. Sequenced input: PBMCs. All receptors derive from a man between 18 and 35 years old in good health and CMV-seropositive.

The V and J genes are TRBV5-1 and TRBJ2-5, with 12 bases matching TRBD2. The CDR3 is made up of 15 amino acids. The V and J ends lost 3 bases and 3 bases, in that order; junction bases with no gene match: 3. Germline V gene lookup returns CDR1 SGHRS and CDR2 YFSETQ. The CDR3 sequence is CASSYGLAGKETQYF. For the CDR3, the DNA is TGCGCCAGCAGCTATGGACTAGCGGGGAAAGAGACCCAGTACTTC.

The chain is built from TRBV11-2 and TRBJ1-2, with D unresolved. The CDR3 totals 11 residues. The germline CDR1 and CDR2 sequences are SGHAT and FQNNGV. Trimming removed 2 bases at V and 7 bases at J, with 5 bases between. The CDR3 is CASSLTSGYTF. The CDR3 DNA reads TGTGCCAGCAGCTTAACTTCTGGCTACACCTTC.